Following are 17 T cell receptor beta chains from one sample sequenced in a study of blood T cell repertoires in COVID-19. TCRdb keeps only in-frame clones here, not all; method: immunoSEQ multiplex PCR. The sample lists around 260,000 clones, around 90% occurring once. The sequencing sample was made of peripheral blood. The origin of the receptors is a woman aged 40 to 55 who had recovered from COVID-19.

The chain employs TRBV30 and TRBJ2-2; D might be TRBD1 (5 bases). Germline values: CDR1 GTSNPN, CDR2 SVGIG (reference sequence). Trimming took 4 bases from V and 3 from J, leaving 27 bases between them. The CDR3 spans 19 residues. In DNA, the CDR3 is TGTGCCTGGATGCCCTCGGACATCACTTTTTCGGTTGACACCGGGGAGCTGTTTTTT. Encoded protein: CAWMPSDITFSVDTGELFF.

As DNA, the CDR3 is TGCGCCAGCAGCTATGGGCTCGAGCAGTACTTC. It yields the protein CASSYGLEQYF. The chain combines TRBV5-1 with TRBJ2-7, with D unresolved. The ends were cut back, 3 bases at V and 6 bases at J, with 7 bases in the middle. Germline loops: CDR1 SGHRS, CDR2 YFSETQ. The CDR3 covers 11 residues.

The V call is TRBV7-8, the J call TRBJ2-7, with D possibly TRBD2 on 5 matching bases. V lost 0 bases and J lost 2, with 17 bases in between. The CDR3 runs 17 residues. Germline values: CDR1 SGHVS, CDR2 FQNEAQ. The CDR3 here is CASSLAASLPLTYEQYF. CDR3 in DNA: TGTGCCAGCAGCTTAGCGGCTAGCCTACCGCTAACCTACGAGCAGTACTTC.

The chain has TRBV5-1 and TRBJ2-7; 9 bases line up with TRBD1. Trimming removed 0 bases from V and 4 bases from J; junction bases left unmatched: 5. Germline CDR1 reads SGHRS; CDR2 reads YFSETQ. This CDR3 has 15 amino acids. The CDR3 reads CASSLEGQGGYEQYF. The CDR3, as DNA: TGCGCCAGCAGCTTGGAGGGACAGGGAGGATACGAGCAGTACTTC.

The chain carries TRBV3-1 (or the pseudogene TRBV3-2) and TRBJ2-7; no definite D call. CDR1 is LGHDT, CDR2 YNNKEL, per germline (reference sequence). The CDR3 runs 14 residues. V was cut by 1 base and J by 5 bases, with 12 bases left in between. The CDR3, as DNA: TGTGCCAGCAGCCAAGGCACATTACGAAACGAGCAGTACTTC. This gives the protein CASSQGTLRNEQYF.

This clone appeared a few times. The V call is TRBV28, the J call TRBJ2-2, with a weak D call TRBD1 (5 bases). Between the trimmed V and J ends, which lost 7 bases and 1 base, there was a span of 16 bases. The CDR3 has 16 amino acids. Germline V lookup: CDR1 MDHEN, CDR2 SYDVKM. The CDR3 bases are TGTGCCAGCACTATCGGACACCTACTGAACACCGGGGAGCTGTTTTTT. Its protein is CASTIGHLLNTGELFF.

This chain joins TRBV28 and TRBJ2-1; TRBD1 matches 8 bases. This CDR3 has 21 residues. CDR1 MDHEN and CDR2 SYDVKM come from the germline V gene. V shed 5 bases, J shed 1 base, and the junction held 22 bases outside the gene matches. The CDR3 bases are TGTGCCAGCAGTCTTACGCAAGGACAGGGTCTAGCGATAGGTTCCTACAATGAGCAGTTCTTC. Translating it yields CASSLTQGQGLAIGSYNEQFF.

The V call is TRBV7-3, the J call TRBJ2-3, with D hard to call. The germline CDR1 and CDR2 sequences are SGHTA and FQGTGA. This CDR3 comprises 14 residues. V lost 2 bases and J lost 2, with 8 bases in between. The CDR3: CASSLADHTDTQYF. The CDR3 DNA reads TGTGCCAGCAGCTTAGCGGATCACACAGATACGCAGTATTTT.

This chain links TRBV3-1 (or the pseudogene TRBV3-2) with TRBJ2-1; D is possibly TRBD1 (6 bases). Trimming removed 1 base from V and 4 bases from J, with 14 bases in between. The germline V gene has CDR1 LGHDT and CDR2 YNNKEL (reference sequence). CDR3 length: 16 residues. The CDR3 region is CASSQGLDSLYNEQFF. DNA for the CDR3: TGTGCCAGCAGCCAAGGGTTGGACAGCCTATACAATGAGCAGTTCTTC.

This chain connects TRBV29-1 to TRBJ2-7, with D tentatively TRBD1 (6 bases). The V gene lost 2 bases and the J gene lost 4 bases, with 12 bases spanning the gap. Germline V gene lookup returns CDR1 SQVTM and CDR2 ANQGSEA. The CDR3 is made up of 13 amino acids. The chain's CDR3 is CSVEIGRGYEQYF. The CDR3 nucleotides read TGCAGCGTTGAAATTGGCAGGGGTTACGAGCAGTACTTC.

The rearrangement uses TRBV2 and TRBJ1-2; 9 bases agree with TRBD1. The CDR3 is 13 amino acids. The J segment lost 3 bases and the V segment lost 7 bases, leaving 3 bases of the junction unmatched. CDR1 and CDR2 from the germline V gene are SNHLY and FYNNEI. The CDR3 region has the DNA TGTGCCAGCATGTGGACAGGGGACTATGGCTACACCTTC. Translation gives CASMWTGDYGYTF.

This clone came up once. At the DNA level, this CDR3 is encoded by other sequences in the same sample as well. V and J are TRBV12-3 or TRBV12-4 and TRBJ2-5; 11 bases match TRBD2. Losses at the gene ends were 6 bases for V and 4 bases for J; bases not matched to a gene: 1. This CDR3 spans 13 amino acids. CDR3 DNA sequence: TGTGCCAGCAGACTAGCGGGAGTAGAGACCCAGTACTTC. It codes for CASRLAGVETQYF.

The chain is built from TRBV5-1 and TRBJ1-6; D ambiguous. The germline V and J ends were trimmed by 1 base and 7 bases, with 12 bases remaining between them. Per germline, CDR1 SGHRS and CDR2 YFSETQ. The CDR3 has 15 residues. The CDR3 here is CASSLSSARNSPLHF. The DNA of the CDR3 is TGCGCCAGCAGCTTGTCCTCGGCGCGGAATTCACCCCTCCACTTT.

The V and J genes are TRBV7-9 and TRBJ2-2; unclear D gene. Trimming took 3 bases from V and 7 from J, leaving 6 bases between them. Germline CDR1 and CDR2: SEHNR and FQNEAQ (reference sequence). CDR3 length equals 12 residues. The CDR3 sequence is CASSFILGELFF. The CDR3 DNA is TGTGCCAGCAGCTTTATCCTCGGGGAGCTGTTTTTT.

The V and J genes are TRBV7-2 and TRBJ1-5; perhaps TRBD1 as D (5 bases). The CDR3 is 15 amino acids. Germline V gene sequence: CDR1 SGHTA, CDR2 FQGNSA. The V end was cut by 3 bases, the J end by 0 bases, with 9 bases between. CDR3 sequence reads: CASSLSGFSNQPQHF. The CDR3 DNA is TGTGCCAGCAGCTTGTCAGGGTTTAGCAATCAGCCCCAGCATTTT. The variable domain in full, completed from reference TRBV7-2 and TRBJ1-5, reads GAGVSQSPSNKVTEKGKDVELRCDPISGHTALYWYRQSLGQGLEFLIYFQGNSAPDKSGLPSDRFSAERTGGSVSTLTIQRTQQEDSAVYLCASSLSGFSNQPQHFGDGTRLSIL.

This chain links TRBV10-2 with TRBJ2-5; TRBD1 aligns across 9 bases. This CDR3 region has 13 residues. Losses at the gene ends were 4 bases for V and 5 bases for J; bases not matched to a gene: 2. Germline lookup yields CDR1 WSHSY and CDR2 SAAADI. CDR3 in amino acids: CASSGQGGETQYF. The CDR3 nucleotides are TGCGCCAGCAGTGGACAGGGGGGGGAGACCCAGTACTTC.

The chain's CDR3 is CASSLELAGLSYNEQFF. CDR3 DNA: TGCGCCAGCAGCTTAGAGTTAGCGGGCCTCTCCTACAATGAGCAGTTCTTC. The chain is built from TRBV5-1 and TRBJ2-1, with 7 nucleotides matching TRBD2. There are 17 residues in the CDR3. From germline, CDR1 is SGHRS and CDR2 YFSETQ. V gave up 2 bases and J gave up 0 bases; unmatched junction bases: 8. Looking up the rest from reference TRBV5-1 and TRBJ2-1 gives the full variable domain: KAGVTQTPRYLIKTRGQQVTLSCSPISGHRSVSWYQQTPGQGLQFLFEYFSETQRNKGNFPGRFSGRQFSNSRSEMNVSTLELGDSALYLCASSLELAGLSYNEQFFGPGTRLTVL.